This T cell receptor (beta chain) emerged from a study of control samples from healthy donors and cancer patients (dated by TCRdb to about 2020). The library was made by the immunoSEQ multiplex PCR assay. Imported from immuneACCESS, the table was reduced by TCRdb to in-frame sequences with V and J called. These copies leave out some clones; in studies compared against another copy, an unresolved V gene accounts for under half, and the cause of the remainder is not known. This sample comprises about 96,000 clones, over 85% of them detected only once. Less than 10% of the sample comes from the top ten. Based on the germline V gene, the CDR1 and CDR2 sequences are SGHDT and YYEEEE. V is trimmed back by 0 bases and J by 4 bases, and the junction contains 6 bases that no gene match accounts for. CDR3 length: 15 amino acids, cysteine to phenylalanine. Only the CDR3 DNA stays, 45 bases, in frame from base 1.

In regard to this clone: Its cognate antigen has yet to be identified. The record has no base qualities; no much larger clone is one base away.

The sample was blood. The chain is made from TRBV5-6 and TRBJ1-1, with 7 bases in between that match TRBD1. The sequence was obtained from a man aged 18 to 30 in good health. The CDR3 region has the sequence CASSLAWTGPTEAFF. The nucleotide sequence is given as TGTGCCAGCAGCTTGGCGTGGACAGGCCCCACTGAAGCTTTCTTT.